The next 4 T cell receptor beta chains were all read from a single sample in a study of control samples from healthy donors and cancer patients. Sequencing was performed with immunoSEQ multiplex PCR; in TCRdb, only in-frame clones are kept and a portion is missing. The table shows 6,000 to 7,500 clones, with 76% occurring only once. What was sequenced was formalin-fixed, paraffin-embedded tissue. The source is a male donor with melanoma.

The rearrangement links TRBV4-1 to TRBJ2-2; 14 bases fit TRBD2. V trimming: 1 base; J trimming: 9 bases; junction bases outside the gene matches: 19. This CDR3 has 21 amino acids. The germline CDR1 and CDR2 sequences are MGHRA and YSYEKL. Here the CDR3 DNA reads TGCGCCAGCAGCCAAGCCCCGTTGACTAGCGGGGGGGCAGGGGGGTCTTGGGAGCTGTTTTTT. Protein: CASSQAPLTSGGAGGSWELFF.

The CDR3 DNA is TGTGCCAGCAGTTCGGGACTGACGATAGATGAGCAGTACTTC. Its protein is CASSSGLTIDEQYF. The chain recombines TRBV6-5 with TRBJ2-7; D is perhaps TRBD2 (6 bases). CDR3 length: 14 residues. CDR1 is MNHEY and CDR2 is SVGAGI in the germline V gene. V was shortened by 4 bases and J by 7 bases, with 17 bases between the two germline ends.

The V gene is TRBV12-3 or TRBV12-4, the J gene TRBJ1-1; D remains unclear. The CDR3 is made up of 13 amino acids. Trimming removed 4 bases from V and 1 base from J, with 7 bases in between. The CDR3 bases are TGTGCCAGCAGTTGGGGAGAGAACACTGAAGCTTTCTTT. Translation: CASSWGENTEAFF.

V is TRBV5-5 and J is TRBJ2-7, with 7 bases fitting TRBD2. Germline V CDR1 and CDR2: SGHKS, YYEKEE (reference sequence). The CDR3 length is 14 residues. The V and J ends lost 0 bases and 2 bases, in that order; junction bases with no gene match: 2. This CDR3 is CASSLAAGAYEQYV. CDR3 in DNA: TGTGCCAGCAGCTTGGCGGCGGGGGCCTACGAGCAGTACGTC.